This T cell receptor (beta chain) was observed in a study of blood T cell repertoires in COVID-19. TCRdb's copy holds only in-frame clones and misses some; the assay was immunoSEQ multiplex PCR. Seen here are around 220,000 clones, roughly 84% observed once, and the top ten hold 20%. Germline lookup yields CDR1 MNHEY and CDR2 SMNVEV (reference sequence). The length of the CDR3 is 15 residues. The V gene lost 5 bases and the J gene lost 7 bases, with 15 bases spanning the gap. The rearrangement uses TRBV27 and TRBJ1-6; D is unclear. The specimen was peripheral blood. This receptor was taken from a man in his thirties or forties with active or convalescent COVID-19. The DNA of the CDR3 is TGTGCCAGCAGTCCCCCTACTGGTTTGAATTCACCCCTCCACTTT. It is translated as CASSPPTGLNSPLHF.